What follows is one TCR beta chain and its context. Its cognate antigen has yet to be identified. Base quality data are lacking; no much larger clone is found one base away. The sample originates from a study of shared clonotypes between healthy human individuals (dated by TCRdb to about 2020). Concerning the study at large: Three men and two women, aged 18 to 49 years, made up the cohort. Per donor, three plates each were used for CD4 naive and CD4 memory, two for CD8 naive, and one for CD8 memory. To estimate repertoire size and how much clonotype sharing occurs between individuals, the study deeply sequenced the blood TCR repertoires of about five healthy adults. To increase sequencing depth and limit assay-specific biases, TCR repertoire library preparation and sequencing were carried out by different laboratories using diverse techniques. Each donor's leukapheresis produced roughly between about 0.85 and 10 billion PBMCs. What the authors observed across the whole study: Compared with non-shared clonotypes, clonotypes shared by all four sorted-subset donors had higher generation probabilities. Larger estimated clonotype richness was generally found for naive subsets than for memory subsets. Approximately 4.8% of naive CD4, 3.5% of naive CD8, approximately 2.2% of memory CD4, and about 0.4% of memory CD8 clonotypes were shared across several donors. Pairwise subsampling led to the expectation that sequencing depth would affect the degree of clonotype sharing among donors. The small number of donors limited the genetic and exposure-history diversity represented. Rarefaction of sorted-subset datasets indicated incomplete sequencing despite the large sequencing depth. Sampling was restricted to blood, and TCR repertoires in tissue are likely to differ from TCR repertoires in blood.

Trimming at the junction amounts to 6 bases on V and 2 bases on J, and the germline ends lie 16 bases apart. Via the germline V gene (reference sequence), CDR1 is LNHDA and CDR2 SQIVND. The cysteine opens and the phenylalanine closes a CDR3 of 15 amino acids. CDR3 DNA is the only sequence kept; it has 45 bases, read in frame from the first base. The donors were healthy, HIV-negative adults with no recently reported acute infections or vaccinations. All donors were Caucasian adults living in Nashville, Tennessee, USA. CD4+ T cells were enriched by magnetic negative selection; naive cells were then positively selected on CD45RA, and the negative fraction formed the memory subset. Blood was obtained by leukapheresis, after which PBMCs were separated by Ficoll-Histopaque density gradient centrifugation and cryopreserved in liquid nitrogen vapor phase. Analytical flow cytometry was used to check the purity and quantity of each magnetically sorted T cell population. Genomic DNA was isolated from each sorted fraction and quantified by UV absorbance on a Nanodrop 2000c.

TCR CDR3 regions were amplified from genomic DNA by multiplex PCR using the deep immunoSEQ assay. Extracted genomic DNA from each cell subset was distributed evenly across all wells of several immunoSEQ 96-well plates, and each plate was treated as a replicate. For sorted subsets, about 220 ng of genomic DNA, equivalent to about 30,000 T cell genomes, went into each replicate PCR. Purified libraries were quantified with a Qubit 3.0 fluorometer, sized on a Bioanalyzer 2100, and re-quantified with the KAPA Library Quantification kit. Each immunoSEQ 96-well plate was sequenced on its own single-read 150-cycle Illumina NextSeq 550 flow cell. As for the authors' bioinformatics: Because the immunoSEQ output included only junctional sequences and no quality scores, the filtering could not be the same as the filtering used for full-length reads. To assign V/J genes and CDR3, sequences were annotated against IMGT germline references using PyIR, a Python wrapper for IgBLAST v1.9. Any read was removed if the V/J assignment was weak (E-value above 1e-6), the CDR3 was missing, or the read contained stop codons, out-of-frame junctions, or ambiguous translated residues. V3J clonotypes were defined by identical inferred V gene, J gene, and CDR3 amino acid sequence. The percentage overlap between two repertoires was calculated by dividing the number of shared unique clonotypes by the size of the smaller repertoire. Three approaches were used to assess repertoire richness: RTK rarefaction, the Chao1 estimator, and Recon v2.1 estimates of unobserved clonotypes. Generation probabilities were computed with OLGA for all TCRbeta clonotypes obtained by the gDNA method from a few donors. TCRdb's version of the immuneACCESS table is confined to in-frame rearrangements and falls short of the full clone set. An unresolved V gene accounts for under half of the shortfall where checked; the remainder is of unknown origin. V, J and clone size are those of that table, while D and trimming were read from the DNA. The sample records 2 million to 2.5 million clones, around 95% of which are singletons. More than 0.1% of the sample is held by the ten biggest clonotypes.

Sequencing was carried out using naive CD4+ T cells sorted from blood. The cell subset or site label for this specimen denotes: CD45RA+ positively selected. This chain joins TRBV19 to TRBJ1-2; TRBD1 is possibly the D segment (5 matching bases). This clonotype was obtained from a man between 18 and 35 years old in good health. The CDR3 sequence is CASSGGTQPNYGYTF. The sequence in DNA is TGTGCCAGTAGCGGAGGGACCCAACCCAACTATGGCTACACCTTC.